This passage covers 24 T cell receptor beta chains from one sample sequenced in a study of blood T cell repertoires in COVID-19. Sequencing was performed with immunoSEQ multiplex PCR; in TCRdb, only in-frame clones are kept and a portion is missing. Of about 88,000 clones in the sample, about 85% are singletons; the top ten hold more than 14%. Sequenced material: peripheral blood. The origin of the receptors is a woman aged 70 to 79 with acute or convalescent COVID-19.

The chain combines TRBV5-1 with TRBJ1-1; the match to TRBD1 covers 8 bases. Germline CDR1 is SGHRS and CDR2 is YFSETQ. After removal of 4 bases from V and 7 bases from J, the junction contained 6 bases not matched to a gene. CDR3 length: 13 amino acids. The DNA for the CDR3 is TGCGCCAGCAGCGGGGAACAGGGGGTTGAAGCTTTCTTT. This translates into CASSGEQGVEAFF.

This clone was counted only a few times. The rearrangement joins TRBV15 to TRBJ2-2, with D maybe TRBD2 (6 bases). The CDR3 loop spans 16 amino acids. Trimming took off 0 bases at V and 4 bases at J, with 12 bases between the two ends. The germline gives CDR1 LNHNV, CDR2 YYDKDF (reference sequence). CDR3 bases: TGTGCCACCAGCAGAGATCAGCGGGCGGGCACCGGGGAGCTGTTTTTT. Amino acid sequence: CATSRDQRAGTGELFF.

V usage is TRBV6-5 and J usage is TRBJ1-4, with D possibly TRBD1 on 5 matching bases. The CDR3 runs 14 residues. Germline assignment: CDR1 MNHEY and CDR2 SVGAGI. V dropped 6 bases and J dropped 10 bases, with 18 bases sitting between them. The CDR3 nucleotides are TGTGCCAGCAGATCCGGAGGGGAGGGCGGAAAACTGTTTTTT. This sequence encodes CASRSGGEGGKLFF.

This chain uses TRBV5-1 with TRBJ1-1; D ambiguous. Germline CDR1 and CDR2: SGHRS and YFSETQ. V gave up 5 bases and J gave up 1 base, with 15 bases separating them. The length of the CDR3 is 15 residues. CDR3 region: CASSLTGNGNTEAFF. The CDR3, as DNA: TGCGCCAGCAGTCTCACCGGGAACGGGAACACTGAAGCTTTCTTT. Together with reference TRBV5-1 and TRBJ1-1, the CDR3 gives the full variable domain: KAGVTQTPRYLIKTRGQQVTLSCSPISGHRSVSWYQQTPGQGLQFLFEYFSETQRNKGNFPGRFSGRQFSNSRSEMNVSTLELGDSALYLCASSLTGNGNTEAFFGQGTRLTVV.

V and J are TRBV15 and TRBJ2-1; the match to TRBD1 covers 8 bases. V shed 5 bases and J 4 bases; nucleotides not matched to a gene: 7. The CDR3 is 15 residues long. The V gene's germline CDR1 is LNHNV and CDR2 YYDKDF (reference sequence). The CDR3 nucleotides are TGTGCCACCAGCCGACGGACAGGGAGGTACAATGAGCAGTTCTTC. Translating it yields CATSRRTGRYNEQFF.

The rearrangement links TRBV19 to TRBJ1-2; TRBD1 matches at 7 bases. CDR1 is LNHDA and CDR2 is SQIVND in the germline V gene (reference sequence). Trimming cost V 6 bases and J 5 bases; bases outside gene matches: 9. The CDR3 loop spans 14 amino acids. CDR3 sequence: CASSPRGTEYGYTF. In nucleotides, the CDR3 is TGTGCCAGTAGCCCCAGGGGGACAGAATATGGCTACACCTTC.

The chain combines TRBV15 with TRBJ2-3; TRBD1 agrees at 8 bases. Germline values: CDR1 LNHNV, CDR2 YYDKDF (reference sequence). The V gene end was trimmed by 4 bases and the J gene end by 2 bases; junction bases not matched to a gene: 5. The CDR3 has 15 residues. The CDR3 DNA reads TGTGCCACCAGCATCCGGACAGGGAACACAGATACGCAGTATTTT. Protein sequence: CATSIRTGNTDTQYF.

This chain uses TRBV21-1 with TRBJ2-5; the listed D gene, TRBD1, was not tested against the DNA. TRBV21-1 constitutes a pseudogene. This CDR3 region has 15 residues. CDR3 residues: CASSKTGDRPRTQYF. CDR3 coding DNA: TGTGCCAGCAGCAAAACAGGGGACAGGCCGCGTACCCAGTACTTC.

The chain has TRBV28 and TRBJ1-2, with D uncertain. Trimming removed 8 bases from V and 7 bases from J, with 11 bases in between. CDR3 length: 11 residues. The germline V gene encodes CDR1 MDHEN and CDR2 SYDVKM. This CDR3 reads CASDYSGGYTF. CDR3 DNA: TGTGCCAGCGATTACAGCGGTGGCTACACCTTC.

V and J are TRBV18 and TRBJ1-6; 10 bases align to TRBD1. The trim removed 3 bases at V and 8 bases at J, leaving 10 bases unmatched. Germline V lookup: CDR1 KGHSH, CDR2 LQKENI. The CDR3 length is 17 residues. The CDR3 bases are TGTGCCAGCTCACCTCCTGGTCCCGGGACAGGGGATTCACCCCTCCACTTT. It yields the protein CASSPPGPGTGDSPLHF. The variable domain in full, completed from reference TRBV18 and TRBJ1-6, reads NAGVMQNPRHLVRRRGQEARLRCSPMKGHSHVYWYRQLPEEGLKFMVYLQKENIIDESGMPKERFSAEFPKEGPSILRIQQVVRGDSAAYFCASSPPGPGTGDSPLHFGNGTRLTVT.

The chain combines TRBV6-5 with TRBJ1-5, with TRBD1 matching 9 bases. J lost 6 bases, V lost 2 bases, and 8 bases had no gene match. CDR1 is MNHEY, CDR2 SVGAGI, per germline. The CDR3 covers 16 residues. The CDR3 loop is CASSYRDRDGSQPQHF. CDR3 sequence (DNA): TGTGCCAGCAGTTACCGGGACAGGGACGGGAGTCAGCCCCAGCATTTT.

The chain has TRBV7-8 and TRBJ2-2; TRBD1 might be the D (6 bases). The V gene's germline CDR1 is SGHVS and CDR2 FQNEAQ. Trimming stripped 2 bases from V and 1 base from J, with 20 bases between. The CDR3 totals 19 residues. CDR3 in amino acids: CASSLRGPAMTGNTGELFF. CDR3 nucleotide sequence: TGTGCCAGCAGCTTAAGGGGCCCGGCGATGACAGGGAACACCGGGGAGCTGTTTTTT.

The chain employs TRBV18 and TRBJ2-6; 7 nucleotides agree with TRBD2. Germline-derived CDR1 and CDR2 are KGHSH and LQKENI. V shed 2 bases and J 0 bases; nucleotides not matched to a gene: 10. The length of the CDR3 is 19 residues. Written as DNA, the CDR3 is TGTGCCAGCTCACCATGGTTCGCGGGGGTAACCTCTGGGGCCAACGTCCTGACTTTC. As protein: CASSPWFAGVTSGANVLTF. The full variable domain, completed using reference TRBV18 and TRBJ2-6, is NAGVMQNPRHLVRRRGQEARLRCSPMKGHSHVYWYRQLPEEGLKFMVYLQKENIIDESGMPKERFSAEFPKEGPSILRIQQVVRGDSAAYFCASSPWFAGVTSGANVLTFGAGSRLTVL.

This chain connects TRBV18 to TRBJ1-3; D gene unclear. The CDR3 extends over 19 amino acids. From germline, CDR1 is KGHSH and CDR2 LQKENI. The germline V and J ends were trimmed by 1 base and 0 bases, with 19 bases remaining between them. CDR3 DNA sequence: TGTGCCAGCTCACCACAGTGGCGATTAGACGGCGGCTCTGGAAACACCATATATTTT. It is translated as CASSPQWRLDGGSGNTIYF. Full variable domain (rest looked up from reference TRBV18 and TRBJ1-3): NAGVMQNPRHLVRRRGQEARLRCSPMKGHSHVYWYRQLPEEGLKFMVYLQKENIIDESGMPKERFSAEFPKEGPSILRIQQVVRGDSAAYFCASSPQWRLDGGSGNTIYFGEGSWLTVV.

The J gene is TRBJ2-2, the V gene TRBV3-1 (or the pseudogene TRBV3-2); a possible D gene is TRBD2 (5 bases). CDR1 and CDR2 (germline): LGHDT, YNNKEL (reference sequence). Trimming left V 2 bases short and J 1 base short, with 11 bases between. The CDR3 totals 16 residues. The CDR3 sequence: CASSQYSGVNTGELFF. The CDR3 DNA reads TGTGCCAGCAGCCAATATTCCGGGGTGAACACCGGGGAGCTGTTTTTT.

The chain uses TRBV21-1 and TRBJ1-3. TRBV21-1 constitutes a pseudogene. This CDR3 has 15 residues. CDR3 bases: TGTGCCAACCCGCCCATCCACTTCTCTGGAAACACCATATATTTT. It translates to CANPPIHFSGNTIYF.

By share of the sample, this clone is medium-sized. The V gene is TRBV7-2, the J gene TRBJ1-1, with D possibly matching TRBD1 (6 bases). V shed 5 bases and J shed 7 bases, with 17 bases lying between them. This CDR3 is built from 14 residues. Germline V gene sequence: CDR1 SGHTA, CDR2 FQGNSA. As DNA, the CDR3 is TGTGCCAGCAGCGCGATCGCAGGGGTTCATGAAGCTTTCTTT. This gives the protein CASSAIAGVHEAFF.

V usage is TRBV11-2 and J usage is TRBJ2-2; D unclear. Trimming pared 5 bases from V and 6 bases from J, leaving 10 bases between. The length of the CDR3 is 13 residues. In germline, CDR1 is SGHAT, CDR2 FQNNGV. DNA for the CDR3: TGTGCCAGCAGCCCTAGTAGATCCGGGGAGCTGTTTTTT. It codes for CASSPSRSGELFF.

The chain couples TRBV5-1 to TRBJ1-2; 12 nucleotides line up with TRBD1. Per the germline V gene, CDR1 is SGHRS and CDR2 is YFSETQ. J gave up 4 bases and V 0 bases, and 10 bases lay outside the gene matches. The CDR3 consists of 18 residues. Here the CDR3 reads CASSLDGTGGESGYGYTF. CDR3 nucleotides: TGCGCCAGCAGCTTGGATGGGACAGGGGGCGAGTCTGGCTATGGCTACACCTTC.

The J gene is TRBJ2-3, the V gene TRBV5-6; possible D gene TRBD2, 7 bases. Trimming removed 0 bases from V and 6 bases from J, with 11 bases in between. Germline V gives CDR1 SGHDT, CDR2 YYEEEE. The CDR3 covers 14 residues. The CDR3 spells CASSLEGGADTQYF. CDR3 in DNA: TGTGCCAGCAGCTTGGAAGGGGGGGCCGATACGCAGTATTTT.

This clone has a single count. The V gene is TRBV5-1, the J gene TRBJ1-1; tentatively, D is TRBD1 (5 bases). Germline loops: CDR1 SGHRS, CDR2 YFSETQ. CDR3 size: 15 residues. V lost 4 bases and J lost 3, with 16 bases in between. In nucleotides, the CDR3 is TGCGCCAGCAGCGTGCAGGGTAGTTCTTACACTGAAGCTTTCTTT. Encoded protein: CASSVQGSSYTEAFF.

This clone was seen just once. The chain links TRBV5-4 to TRBJ2-5; 9 bases agree with TRBD2. The CDR3 contains 15 residues. With 0 bases clipped from V and 11 bases from J, the junction kept 11 bases outside the gene matches. The V gene's germline CDR1 is SGHNT and CDR2 YYREEE (reference sequence). The CDR3 DNA reads TGTGCCAGCAGCTTGGCCGCCTCTAGCGGGGCGGGTCAGTACTTC. It translates to CASSLAASSGAGQYF.

The chain links TRBV3-1 (or the pseudogene TRBV3-2) to TRBJ1-6; D may be TRBD1 (5 bases). Germline V CDR1 and CDR2: LGHDT, YNNKEL (reference sequence). The V end was cut by 4 bases, the J end by 8 bases, with 21 bases between. This CDR3 is built from 17 residues. The CDR3 sequence: CASSPMNLGKGHSPLHF. The CDR3 DNA reads TGTGCCAGCAGCCCCATGAATTTAGGGAAGGGGCATTCACCCCTCCACTTT.

This clone was found a few times. This chain links TRBV7-2 with TRBJ1-2; D is perhaps TRBD1 (6 bases). Trimming removed 6 bases from V and 6 bases from J, with 14 bases in between. This CDR3 spans 13 amino acids. The germline CDR1 and CDR2 sequences are SGHTA and FQGNSA. CDR3 residues: CASRTGRGNGYTF. The CDR3 DNA reads TGTGCCAGCAGAACAGGGAGGGGGAATGGCTACACCTTC.